This T cell receptor (beta chain) was observed in a study of T-cell memory formation after mild COVID-19 (dated by TCRdb to the early 2020s). Study-wide context: TCR sequence clusters from the two donors were largely donor specific. Longitudinal TCRalpha and TCRbeta repertoire sequencing tracked T-cell clones expanding and contracting after mild COVID-19 in a couple of donors. Two young, previously healthy adult volunteers, one female and one male, were included in the cohort. On the study overall, not on this receptor specifically: The second-wave clones that peaked on day 37 were not confirmed to be SARS-CoV-2 specific. Contracting CD4+ clones appeared mostly in the CM and EM memory subsets, whereas CD8+ clones were enriched in EMRA. Some responding clones were detected in pre-infection memory, suggesting pre-existing cross-reactive memory T cells joined the SARS-CoV-2 response. Balanced CD4/CD8 phenotypes were observed for clones contracting from day 15 to 85, whereas a bias towards CD4+ was observed for a second wave of clones expanding from day 15 to 37. Only two mild cases were covered by the study, and larger cohorts that include severe cases with pre-infection samples were considered necessary.

The germline V gene supplies CDR1 SQVTM and CDR2 ANQGSEA. From the cysteine through the phenylalanine, the CDR3 covers 14 amino acids. Only the CDR3 part of the read is kept: 42 bases, read in frame from the first base. V and J lose 4 bases and 1 base, and a span of 13 bases separates them. PBMCs were isolated by Ficoll-Paque density gradient centrifugation. Instrument on record: Illumina NovaSeq 6000. Using 5'RACE with constant-segment primers, TCRalpha and TCRbeta cDNA libraries were constructed, with sample barcodes and unique molecular identifiers added in the process. Trizol reagent was used to extract RNA from every sample. Library amplification was performed in two PCR steps, and a second sample barcode and Illumina TruSeq adapters were introduced in the second step. Libraries were sequenced on an Illumina NovaSeq with 2 x 150 bp paired-end reads. Per the authors' processing: The reads were demultiplexed and collapsed into UMI-guided consensus sequences using migec v1.2.7. Using mixcr v2.1.11, UMI consensuses were aligned to TRA and TRB V and J templates and then assembled into clonotypes. Clonotypes were classified as expanded or contracted when called significant by both edgeR and NoisET, with noise models trained on biological replicates. For edgeR calls, the cutoffs were a false discovery rate-adjusted p below 0.01 and a log2 fold-change threshold of 1. As an exploratory analysis of dynamics, max-normalized trajectories of the 1000 most abundant clonotypes were examined by PCA with hierarchical clustering. Each responding clone was given a CD4 or CD8 phenotype based on the CD4+ and CD8+ repertoires, which had been sequenced separately. TCRdb handled the public reads itself, with Q25 trimming in fastp and clone calling in MiXCR, and kept productive beta chains. When rows share a CDR3 protein, they turn into one entry using the most common DNA and genes. For this entry, the V and J calls and clone size follow TCRdb and not the study's own pipeline. For this sample there are 250,000 to 350,000 distinct CDR3 sequences; roughly 17% appear just once. The top ten hold roughly 25% of the sample.

This clonotype has only a few counts. Its cognate antigen has yet to be identified. Base-call qualities are not available, and no considerably larger clone is one nucleotide away. The source is a man younger than 30 who had mild COVID-19 (a few samples of this study predate the infection). The sample titles of this study are shuffled in the database, so cell type and time point are left out; the donor was told from shared clones. The sequence joins TRBV29-1 to TRBJ2-5; the D region may be TRBD1 or TRBD2, each matching 5 bases equally. The sample consisted of PBMCs or a T cell subset sorted from them (not recorded which). CDR3 region: CSVVISGTQETQYF. The DNA reads TGCAGCGTTGTTATTTCAGGGACCCAAGAGACCCAGTACTTC.